These T cell receptor beta chains were read from a single sample in a study of shared clonotypes between healthy human individuals. Here immunoSEQ multiplex PCR was the method, and the copy in TCRdb shows in-frame clones only, minus some. The table lists more than 200,000 clones, 50% to 80% of them singletons. Sequenced input: memory CD4+ T cells sorted from blood. These receptors were collected from a man younger than 40 in good health. The CDR3 runs from the conserved cysteine through the conserved F or W.

TRBJ1-2	TRBV29-1	CSVGLDRVEGRGYTF
TRBJ2-5	TRBV5-1	CASKRGDQETQYF
TRBJ2-2	TRBV5-1	CASSLGRGLGELFF
TRBJ2-5	TRBV25-1	CASSGGDRLVQETQYF
TRBJ1-3	TRBV9	CASSVEKNSGNTIYF
TRBJ2-7	TRBV7-8	CASSSLAGAYGEQYF
TRBJ2-3	TRBV6-1	CASSGLARAGDTQYF
TRBJ2-4	TRBV7-2	CASSPSLAKNIQYF
TRBJ1-5	TRBV14	CASSPRRNQPQHF
TRBJ1-1	TRBV5-8	CASSLDINFTEAFF
TRBJ2-1	TRBV7-6	CASSLRGGAGGTEQFF
TRBJ1-2	TRBV5-1	CASSPGANYGYTF
TRBJ1-5	TRBV6-6	CASSKSNQPQHF
TRBJ2-7	TRBV6-1	CASRAGQTYEQYF
TRBJ2-1	TRBV11-2	CASSLVPGGAYNEQFF
TRBJ2-3	TRBV11-3	CASSAGGPDTQYF
TRBJ2-1	TRBV25-1	CASSGTSGGGNEQFF
TRBJ2-1	TRBV7-3	CASSDREYNEQFF
TRBJ1-2	TRBV5-1	CASSLESGLGYTF
TRBJ2-6	TRBV7-2	CASTRTQPGLSSGANVLTF
TRBJ2-5	TRBV27	CASSFSPPTGAGETQYF
TRBJ1-1	TRBV29-1	CSVTNGRNTEAFF
TRBJ2-1	TRBV28	CASSGRLVRSYNEQFF
TRBJ2-5	TRBV11-3	CASSSARQRQGGQETQYF
TRBJ1-2	TRBV28	CASSLGQQIYGYTF
TRBJ2-6	TRBV5-1	CASSPQASGANVLTF
TRBJ2-5	TRBV18	CASSPLGAMGETQYF
TRBJ2-2	TRBV6-1	CATGRTGGGTGELFF
TRBJ2-4	TRBV5-4	CASSLDGPNIQYF
TRBJ2-1	TRBV7-8	CASSFLSGMGEQFF
TRBJ2-4	TRBV7-6	CASSAGVLAKNIQYF
TRBJ2-7	TRBV28	CATYGGTGKIYEQYF
TRBJ1-5	TRBV27	CASSSVGNSNQPQHF
TRBJ1-1	TRBV6-5	CASTSPWITEAFF
TRBJ2-5	TRBV15	CATSRDREETQYF
TRBJ2-5	TRBV6-1	CASSDPGTGGLSETQYF
TRBJ2-7	TRBV6-5	CASSYSNPRAGQYF
TRBJ2-5	TRBV29-1	CSVVLASGRAETQYF
TRBJ2-5	TRBV5-6	CASSLQGGVQTQYF
TRBJ2-7	TRBV27	CASSLLPTTSYEQYF
TRBJ1-1	TRBV19	CASSIGAGYTEAFF
TRBJ1-1	TRBV5-1	CASSLDPANTEAFF